Shown below are 18 T cell receptor beta chains from a single sample sequenced in a study of T cells in women clearing cervical HPV infection. TCRdb's copy holds only in-frame clones and misses some; the assay was immunoSEQ multiplex PCR. This sample contains about 16,000 clones. The sample was blood buffy coat. All receptors derive from a woman aged 18 to 75 with a cervical HPV16 infection that either progressed to CIN3+ or cleared (not recorded which).

A note on this clone: The CDR3 end lies 3 residues beyond the end of the read and is filled in from the germline J gene. V gene TRBV20-1 combines with J gene TRBJ2-2, with 8 bases aligning to TRBD1. Per the germline V gene, CDR1 is DFQATT and CDR2 is SNEGSKA (reference sequence). This CDR3 has 14 residues. CDR3 DNA (partial): TGCAGTGCTAGCCAGGACAGGGTGTATTCACCG. Its translation is CSASQDRVYSP. The entire CDR3 sequence reads CSASQDRVYSPLFF.

As to this clone: With the read ending 3 residues before the CDR3 end, the germline J gene is used to fill in that end. V is TRBV2 and J is TRBJ1-1; D perhaps matches TRBD1 (5 bases). Germline CDR1 reads SNHLY; CDR2 reads FYNNEI. The CDR3 runs to 15 residues. Trimming took 4 bases from V and 1 from J, leaving 13 bases between them. The CDR3 loop is CASSVRDGGNTEAFF. The part of the CDR3 DNA that was read is TGTGCCAGCAGTGTCCGGGACGGGGGGAACACTGAA.

With respect to this clone: The observed sequence ends 3 residues before the CDR3 terminus, with the missing tail filled in from the germline J gene. This sequence joins TRBV6-2 or TRBV6-3 and TRBJ2-3; 10 bases are shared with TRBD2. Germline loops: CDR1 MNHEY, CDR2 SVGEGT. The V and J ends lost 2 bases and 8 bases, in that order; junction bases with no gene match: 4. CDR3 length: 14 residues. CDR3 DNA (partial): TGTGCCAGCAGTTACGGGATAGCGGGAGGTACG. This encodes CASSYGIAGGT. The entire CDR3 protein is CASSYGIAGGTQYF.

Note on this clone: The observed sequence ends 3 residues before the CDR3 terminus, with the missing tail filled in from the germline J gene. The V gene is TRBV24-1, the J gene TRBJ2-7, with D maybe TRBD2 (6 bases). V was pared by 12 bases and J by 5 bases, with 16 bases between. Germline CDR1 and CDR2: KGHDR and SFDVKD. The CDR3 covers 12 residues. The CDR3 sequence: CAPLTRSDEQYF. Partial CDR3 DNA: TGTGCCCCCTTGACTAGGTCAGACGAG.

Comments on this clone: The read is 3 residues too short to cover the CDR3 end, so that end is filled in from the germline J gene. This chain joins TRBV4-1 and TRBJ1-2, with 11 bases identical to TRBD1. V trimming: 0 bases; J trimming: 6 bases; junction bases outside the gene matches: 6. This CDR3 has 16 amino acids. In germline, CDR1 is MGHRA, CDR2 YSYEKL. Here the CDR3 reads CASSQERGTGGHGYTF. The part of the CDR3 DNA that was read is TGCGCCAGCAGCCAAGAAAGGGGGACAGGGGGTCATGGC.

As for this clone: The read comes to an end 3 residues before the CDR3 does, leaving the germline J gene to fill in the end. The rearrangement joins TRBV6-1 to TRBJ1-2, with D uncertain. There are 17 residues in the CDR3. Germline V gene sequence: CDR1 MNHNS, CDR2 SASEGT. This CDR3 is CASSEALRAGASYDYTF. CDR3 DNA, as far as it was read: TGTGCCAGCAGTGAAGCGCTTCGGGCGGGAGCATCTTACGAC.

A note on this clone: The read halts 3 residues ahead of the CDR3 end, with the missing end drawn from the germline J gene. This chain joins TRBV11-2 and TRBJ2-5; D is possibly TRBD2 (6 bases). CDR1 is SGHAT, CDR2 FQNNGV, per germline. V gave up 0 bases and J gave up 7 bases, with 15 bases separating them. The CDR3 runs to 15 residues. The CDR3 spells CASSLDRGIGRTQYF. CDR3 DNA, as far as it was read: TGTGCCAGCAGCTTAGATCGCGGGATCGGGCGGACC. The complete variable domain, with remaining parts taken from reference TRBV11-2 and TRBJ2-5, reads EAGVAQSPRYKIIEKRQSVAFWCNPISGHATLYWYQQILGQGPKLLIQFQNNGVVDDSQLPKDRFSAERLKGVDSTLKIQPAKLEDSAVYLCASSLDRGIGRTQYFGPGTRLLVL.

In regard to this clone: The sequenced fragment ends 3 residues before the CDR3 boundary, so the rest is inferred from the germline J gene. The chain combines TRBV6-2 or TRBV6-3 with TRBJ1-2; 10 bases are a match to TRBD1. J lost 4 bases, V lost 6 bases, and 11 bases had no gene match. Per germline, CDR1 MNHEY and CDR2 SVGEGT. The CDR3 has 16 amino acids. The sequenced part of the CDR3 DNA is TGTGCCAGCAGCCCGCCGGGACAGGGGAGAGGCTATGGC. Its protein is CASSPPGQGRGYG. The complete CDR3 protein is CASSPPGQGRGYGYTF.

Comments on this clone: The read falls 3 residues short of the CDR3 end, and the missing part is taken from the germline J gene. The chain joins TRBV5-1 to TRBJ2-7; D call uncertain. CDR3 length: 11 residues. The V gene lost 5 bases and the J gene lost 6 bases, with 9 bases spanning the gap. Germline V CDR1 and CDR2: SGHRS, YFSETQ. The CDR3 here is CASRRYSEQYF. CDR3 bases read: TGCGCCAGCAGACGTTACTCCGAG.

Worth noting for this clone: Read coverage stops 3 residues before the CDR3 terminus; the germline J gene supplies the remainder. This sequence joins TRBV23-1 and TRBJ2-7; D might be TRBD1 (6 bases). TRBV23-1 is an open reading frame whose function is uncertain. V dropped 1 base and J dropped 1 base, with 14 bases sitting between them. The CDR3 consists of 16 residues. CDR3 sequence: CASSQCGRDTSYEQYF. The sequenced part of the CDR3 DNA is TGCGCCAGCAGTCAATGTGGCCGGGACACTTCCTACGAG.

As concerns this clone: The read halts 3 residues ahead of the CDR3 end, with the missing end drawn from the germline J gene. The gene calls are TRBV7-9 and TRBJ1-1; 8 bases fit TRBD1. The CDR3 runs 15 residues. V lost 5 bases, J lost 5 bases, and 10 bases stayed unmatched. Germline V CDR1 and CDR2: SEHNR, FQNEAQ (reference sequence). The CDR3 reads CASSLQGGIGTEAFF. The sequenced part of the CDR3 DNA is TGTGCCAGCAGCCTACAGGGGGGGATTGGAACTGAA.

Concerning this clone: The read ends 3 residues early relative to the CDR3; the germline J gene fills the gap. The rearrangement links TRBV5-1 to TRBJ2-5, with D perhaps TRBD1 (6 bases). V lost 4 bases and J lost 1, with 14 bases in between. The CDR3 covers 15 residues. Germline CDR1 reads SGHRS; CDR2 reads YFSETQ. CDR3: CASSPPQGSQETQYF. The sequenced part of the CDR3 DNA is TGCGCCAGCAGCCCCCCACAGGGCTCCCAAGAGACC. The whole variable domain, filled in from reference TRBV5-1 and TRBJ2-5, reads KAGVTQTPRYLIKTRGQQVTLSCSPISGHRSVSWYQQTPGQGLQFLFEYFSETQRNKGNFPGRFSGRQFSNSRSEMNVSTLELGDSALYLCASSPPQGSQETQYFGPGTRLLVL.

CDR3 sequence: CASSLDRDGGELFF. Partial CDR3 DNA: TGTGCCAGCAGCTTAGACAGGGACGGCGGGGAG. This chain links TRBV7-9 with TRBJ2-2, with a possible D match to TRBD1 (6 bases). The CDR3 end falls 3 residues outside the read, so it is completed with the germline J gene. This CDR3 spans 14 amino acids. Trimming pared 1 base from V and 7 bases from J, leaving 10 bases between. The germline CDR1 and CDR2 sequences are SEHNR and FQNEAQ (reference sequence).

Regarding this clone: The read finishes 3 residues shy of the CDR3 end, and the germline J gene is used to complete it. The chain couples TRBV18 to TRBJ2-2; 8 positions match TRBD2. Unmatched junction bases numbered 9, after V lost 5 bases and J lost 1 base. The CDR3 runs to 17 residues. Germline lookup yields CDR1 KGHSH and CDR2 LQKENI. The DNA read from the CDR3 is TGTGCCAGCTCATCAACGGGCGGGGGGAAGAACACCGGGGAG. This sequence encodes CASSSTGGGKNTGE. The CDR3 in its entirety is CASSSTGGGKNTGELFF.

Remarks on this clone: The missing CDR3 end, 3 residues past where the read stops, is filled in from the germline J gene. The chain is built from TRBV2 and TRBJ1-1; no definite D call. The germline V gene encodes CDR1 SNHLY and CDR2 FYNNEI. CDR3 size: 15 residues. The CDR3 DNA, read in part, is TGTGCCAGCAGTCCTCTAGCGGGAGAAGGCCGCGAG. Translation gives CASSPLAGEGRE. The entire CDR3 protein reads CASSPLAGEGREAFF.

Comment on this clone: Sequencing ends 3 residues short of the CDR3 end; the germline J gene provides the rest. The rearrangement uses TRBV29-1 and TRBJ1-2; D gene unclear. The CDR3 loop spans 15 amino acids. Germline CDR1 SQVTM, CDR2 ANQGSEA. The sequenced part of the CDR3 DNA is TGCAGCGTTGAAGATTCGGGCGGGAGAGGAGATACC. This gives the protein CSVEDSGGRGDT. The full CDR3 protein reads CSVEDSGGRGDTYTF.

In the case of this clone: The read ends 3 residues early relative to the CDR3; the germline J gene fills the gap. The chain is built from TRBV20-1 and TRBJ2-1, with a weak D call TRBD2 (5 bases). The CDR3 covers 15 residues. Looked up from germline, CDR1 is DFQATT and CDR2 is SNEGSKA (reference sequence). Trimming pared 5 bases from V and 0 bases from J, leaving 14 bases between. Here the CDR3 reads CSAEERSSSYNEQFF. The covered CDR3 bases are TGCAGTGCTGAAGAGCGGTCGAGCTCCTACAATGAG.

On this clone itself: The read finishes 3 residues shy of the CDR3 end, and the germline J gene is used to complete it. V is TRBV5-6 and J is TRBJ2-7, with 9 bases lining up with TRBD1. Germline V gene sequence: CDR1 SGHDT, CDR2 YYEEEE. Trimming cost V 4 bases and J 5 bases; bases outside gene matches: 7. The CDR3 runs 14 residues. The CDR3 protein is CASSTRDREHEQYF. CDR3 DNA (partial): TGTGCCAGCAGCACTCGGGACAGGGAACACGAG.